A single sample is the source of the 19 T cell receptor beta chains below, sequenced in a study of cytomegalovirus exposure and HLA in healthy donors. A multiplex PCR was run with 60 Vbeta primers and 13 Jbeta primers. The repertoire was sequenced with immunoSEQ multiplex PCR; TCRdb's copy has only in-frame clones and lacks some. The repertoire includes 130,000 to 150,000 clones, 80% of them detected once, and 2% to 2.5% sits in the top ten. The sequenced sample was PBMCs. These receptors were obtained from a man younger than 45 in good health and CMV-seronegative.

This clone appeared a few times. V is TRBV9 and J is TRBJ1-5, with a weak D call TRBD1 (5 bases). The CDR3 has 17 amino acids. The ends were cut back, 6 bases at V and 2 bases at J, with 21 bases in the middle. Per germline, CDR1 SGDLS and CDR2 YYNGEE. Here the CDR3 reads CASNSRPHRSGNQPQHF. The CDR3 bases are TGTGCCAGCAACTCCCGTCCCCACAGGTCCGGCAATCAGCCCCAGCATTTT.

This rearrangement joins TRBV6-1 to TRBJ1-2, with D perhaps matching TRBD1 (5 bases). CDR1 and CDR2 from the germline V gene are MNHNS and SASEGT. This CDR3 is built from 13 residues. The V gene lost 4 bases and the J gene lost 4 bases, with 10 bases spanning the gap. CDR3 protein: CASSGTGTYGYTF. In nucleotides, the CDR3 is TGTGCCAGCAGTGGTACAGGTACCTATGGCTACACCTTC.

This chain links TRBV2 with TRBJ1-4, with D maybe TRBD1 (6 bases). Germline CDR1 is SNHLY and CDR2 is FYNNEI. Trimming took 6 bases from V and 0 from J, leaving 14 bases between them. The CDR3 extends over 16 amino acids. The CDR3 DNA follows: TGTGCCAGCAGACTACAGGGCCTGGCAACTAATGAAAAACTGTTTTTT. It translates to CASRLQGLATNEKLFF.

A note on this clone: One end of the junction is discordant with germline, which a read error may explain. CDR3 residues: CASRLGLQETQYF. In DNA, the CDR3 is TGCGCCAGCAGGTTGGGGCTGCAAGAGACCCAGTACTTC. The rearrangement uses TRBV5-1 and TRBJ2-5, with a weak D call TRBD1 (5 bases). Germline V lookup: CDR1 SGHRS, CDR2 YFSETQ. This CDR3 comprises 13 residues.

The CDR3 loop is CAWSVDSLYEQYF. In DNA, the CDR3 is TGTGCCTGGAGTGTAGACAGCCTCTACGAGCAGTACTTC. The chain joins TRBV30 to TRBJ2-7; a possible D gene is TRBD1 (5 bases). V lost 0 bases, J lost 3 bases, and 9 bases lay in between. The CDR3 is 13 amino acids. The germline V gene has CDR1 GTSNPN and CDR2 SVGIG (reference sequence).

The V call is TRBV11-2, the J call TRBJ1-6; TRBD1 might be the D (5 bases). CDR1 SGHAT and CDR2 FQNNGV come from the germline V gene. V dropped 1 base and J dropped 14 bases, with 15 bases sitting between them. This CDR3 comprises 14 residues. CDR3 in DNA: TGTGCCAGCAGCTTAGCGGCGGGGGGGGGAACCCTCCACTTT. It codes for CASSLAAGGGTLHF.

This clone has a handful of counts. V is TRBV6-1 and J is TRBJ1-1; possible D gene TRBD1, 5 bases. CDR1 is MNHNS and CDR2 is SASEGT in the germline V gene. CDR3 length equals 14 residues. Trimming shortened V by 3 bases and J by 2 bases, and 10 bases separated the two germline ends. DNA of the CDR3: TGTGCCAGCAGTGATCGGACACCCAACACTGAAGCTTTCTTT. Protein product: CASSDRTPNTEAFF.

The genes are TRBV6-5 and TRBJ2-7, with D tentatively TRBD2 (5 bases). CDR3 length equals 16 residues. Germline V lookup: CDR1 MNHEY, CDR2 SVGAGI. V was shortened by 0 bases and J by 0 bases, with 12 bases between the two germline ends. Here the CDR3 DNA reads TGTGCCAGCAGTTACTCGAGTACGGGATACTCCTACGAGCAGTACTTC. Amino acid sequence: CASSYSSTGYSYEQYF.

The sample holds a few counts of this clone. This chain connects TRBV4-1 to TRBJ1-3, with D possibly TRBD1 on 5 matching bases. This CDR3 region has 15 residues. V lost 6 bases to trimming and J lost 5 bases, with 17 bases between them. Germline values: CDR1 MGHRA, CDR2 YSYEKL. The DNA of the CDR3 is TGCGCCAGCAGTCTAGTGACAGTCGAACGAAACACCATATATTTT. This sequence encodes CASSLVTVERNTIYF.

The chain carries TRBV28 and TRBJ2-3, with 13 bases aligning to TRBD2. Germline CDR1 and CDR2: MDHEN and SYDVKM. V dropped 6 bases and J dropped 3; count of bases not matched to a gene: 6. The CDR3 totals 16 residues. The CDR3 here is CASSTSGRAFTDTQYF. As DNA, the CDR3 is TGTGCCAGCAGCACTAGCGGGAGGGCCTTTACAGATACGCAGTATTTT.

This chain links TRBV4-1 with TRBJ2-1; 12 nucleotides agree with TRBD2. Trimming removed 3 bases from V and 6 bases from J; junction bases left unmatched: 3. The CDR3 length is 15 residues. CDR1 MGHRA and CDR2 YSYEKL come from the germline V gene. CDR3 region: CASSQRLAGVNEQFF. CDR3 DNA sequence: TGCGCCAGCAGCCAGAGACTAGCGGGAGTCAATGAGCAGTTCTTC.

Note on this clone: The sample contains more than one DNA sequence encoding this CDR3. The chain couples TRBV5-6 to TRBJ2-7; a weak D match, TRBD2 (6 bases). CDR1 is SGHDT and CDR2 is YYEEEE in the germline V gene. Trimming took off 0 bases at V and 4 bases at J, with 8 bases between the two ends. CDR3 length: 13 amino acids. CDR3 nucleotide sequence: TGTGCCAGCAGCTTGGGGACTACTTACGAGCAGTACTTC. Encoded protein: CASSLGTTYEQYF.

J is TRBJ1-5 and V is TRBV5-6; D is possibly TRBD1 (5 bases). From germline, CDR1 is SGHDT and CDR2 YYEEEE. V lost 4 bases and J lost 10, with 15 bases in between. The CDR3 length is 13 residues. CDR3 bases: TGTGCCAGCAGCACTTGGGGGGTACGACCCCAGCATTTT. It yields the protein CASSTWGVRPQHF. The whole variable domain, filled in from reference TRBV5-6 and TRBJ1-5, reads DAGVTQSPTHLIKTRGQQVTLRCSPKSGHDTVSWYQQALGQGPQFIFQYYEEEERQRGNFPDRFSGHQFPNYSSELNVNALLLGDSALYLCASSTWGVRPQHFGDGTRLSIL.

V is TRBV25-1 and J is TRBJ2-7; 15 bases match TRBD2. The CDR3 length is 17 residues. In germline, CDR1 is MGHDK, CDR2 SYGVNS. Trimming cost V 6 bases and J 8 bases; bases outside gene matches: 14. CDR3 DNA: TGTGCCAGCAGACCCATTACCTCCGGGACTAGCGGGGGGAAGCAGTACTTC. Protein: CASRPITSGTSGGKQYF.

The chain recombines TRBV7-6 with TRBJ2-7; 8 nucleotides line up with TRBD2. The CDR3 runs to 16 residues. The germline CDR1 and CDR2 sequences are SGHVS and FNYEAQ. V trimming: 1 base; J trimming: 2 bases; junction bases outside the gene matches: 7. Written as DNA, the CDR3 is TGTGCCAGCAGCTTAGGGGTTAGCGGGGACACCTACGAGCAGTACTTC. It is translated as CASSLGVSGDTYEQYF.

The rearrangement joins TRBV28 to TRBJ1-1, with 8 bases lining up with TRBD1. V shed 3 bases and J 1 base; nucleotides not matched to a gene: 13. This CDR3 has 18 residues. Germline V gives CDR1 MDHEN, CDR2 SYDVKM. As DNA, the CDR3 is TGTGCCAGCAGTTTCGCCCTGGACAGGGTTTATACGAACACTGAAGCTTTCTTT. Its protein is CASSFALDRVYTNTEAFF.

CDR3 loop: CASSRTQVIAEAFF. DNA of the CDR3: TGTGCCAGCAGCCGGACACAGGTGATCGCTGAAGCTTTCTTT. The V call is TRBV14, the J call TRBJ1-1; D possibly corresponds to TRBD1 (5 bases). V was trimmed by 4 bases and J by 6 bases, leaving 15 bases between them. Germline V gene sequence: CDR1 SGHDN, CDR2 FVKESK. The CDR3 consists of 14 residues.

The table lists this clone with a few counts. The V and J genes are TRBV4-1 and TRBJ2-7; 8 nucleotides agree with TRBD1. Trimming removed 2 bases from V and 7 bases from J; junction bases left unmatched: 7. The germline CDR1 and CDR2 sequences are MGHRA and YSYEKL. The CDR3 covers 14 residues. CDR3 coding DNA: TGCGCCAGCAGCCAACCGGACAGGGCAGGGGAGCAGTACTTC. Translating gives CASSQPDRAGEQYF.

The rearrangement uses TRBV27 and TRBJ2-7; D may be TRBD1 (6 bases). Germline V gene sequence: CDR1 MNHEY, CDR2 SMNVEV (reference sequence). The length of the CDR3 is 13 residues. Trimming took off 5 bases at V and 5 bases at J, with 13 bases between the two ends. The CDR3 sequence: CASSKMGAHEQYF. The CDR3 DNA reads TGTGCCAGCAGTAAAATGGGGGCCCACGAGCAGTACTTC.